The 16 T cell receptor beta chains given below trace back to one sample, sequenced in a study of CD8 T cells in Susac syndrome. With random hexamers, 0.5 to 1 ug RNA was reverse transcribed. TCRdb analysed the immunoSEQ multiplex PCR reads with MiXCR anew, one entry per CDR3 protein. The sample records under 95,000 distinct CDR3 sequences, around 93% being singletons. Sequences were obtained from CD8+ T cells from PBMCs. The receptor source for this set is a human donor with Susac syndrome.

The gene calls are TRBV30 and TRBJ1-4, with D tentatively TRBD1 (6 bases). V was cut by 0 bases and J by 8 bases, with 13 bases left in between. The CDR3 length is 14 residues. The germline V gene encodes CDR1 GTSNPN and CDR2 SVGIG (reference sequence). The CDR3 DNA is TGTGCCTGGAGTGTAAGCCCCCAGGGGGAAAAACTGTTTTTT. Translated: CAWSVSPQGEKLFF.

The chain joins TRBV9 to TRBJ1-1; TRBD1 might be the D (5 bases). V was clipped by 0 bases and J by 1 base, with 7 bases between them. Germline V gene data show CDR1 as SGDLS and CDR2 as YYNGEE. This CDR3 has 14 amino acids. CDR3: CASSVEGKNTEAFF. For the CDR3, the DNA is TGTGCCAGCAGCGTAGAGGGGAAGAACACTGAAGCTTTCTTT.

The chain carries TRBV7-8 and TRBJ2-5; no definite D call. Trimming cost V 1 base and J 5 bases, with 14 bases left between them. The CDR3 has 15 residues. Germline V lookup: CDR1 SGHVS, CDR2 FQNEAQ. CDR3 region: CASSLVLGNGETQYF. Here the CDR3 DNA reads TGTGCCAGCAGCTTAGTTCTGGGTAATGGGGAGACCCAGTACTTC.

The V gene is TRBV6-2 or TRBV6-3, the J gene TRBJ2-1; D call uncertain. Trimming took off 0 bases at V and 4 bases at J, with 4 bases between the two ends. This CDR3 has 13 amino acids. The V gene's germline CDR1 is MNHEY and CDR2 SVGEGT. CDR3 loop: CASSYSTYNEQFF. CDR3 bases: TGTGCCAGCAGTTACTCCACGTACAATGAGCAGTTCTTC.

J is TRBJ2-7 and V is TRBV4-3; no clear D gene. CDR1 is LGHNA and CDR2 is YSLEER in the germline V gene. This CDR3 contains 13 residues. Deletions cut 0 bases from V and 3 bases from J, with 6 bases between. Written as DNA, the CDR3 is TGCGCCAGCAGCCAAGATCGGAACTACGAGCAGTACTTC. Translating it yields CASSQDRNYEQYF.

The chain links TRBV9 to TRBJ2-1, with 8 bases identical to TRBD2. Losses at the gene ends were 1 base for V and 3 bases for J; bases not matched to a gene: 3. The germline gives CDR1 SGDLS, CDR2 YYNGEE. This CDR3 has 15 residues. The CDR3 DNA reads as TGTGCCAGCAGCGTATCGGGAGGGGGCTACAATGAGCAGTTCTTC. Its translation is CASSVSGGGYNEQFF.

This clonotype was picked up one time. This chain links TRBV6-5 with TRBJ2-2; D is perhaps TRBD1 (6 bases). Germline CDR1 and CDR2: MNHEY and SVGAGI. The CDR3 sequence is 15 residues long. Trimming shortened V by 6 bases and J by 1 base, and 12 bases separated the two germline ends. The DNA of the CDR3 is TGTGCCAGCAGATATGGGACACTGAACACCGGGGAGCTGTTTTTT. Its protein is CASRYGTLNTGELFF.

This rearrangement joins TRBV20-1 to TRBJ2-1, with 13 bases lining up with TRBD2. Germline assignment: CDR1 DFQATT and CDR2 SNEGSKA (reference sequence). Trimming removed 6 bases from V and 4 bases from J; junction bases left unmatched: 3. The CDR3 contains 14 residues. CDR3 nucleotide sequence: TGCAGTGCCTGGACTAGCGGGGGATACAATGAGCAGTTCTTC. Protein product: CSAWTSGGYNEQFF.

The chain is built from TRBV5-1 and TRBJ2-3; 8 nucleotides line up with TRBD2. V trimming: 3 bases; J trimming: 2 bases; junction bases outside the gene matches: 5. CDR3 length equals 15 residues. Germline V CDR1 and CDR2: SGHRS, YFSETQ. The CDR3 reads CASSSLAGDTDTQYF. The CDR3 DNA reads as TGCGCCAGCAGCTCCCTAGCGGGCGACACAGATACGCAGTATTTT.

V is TRBV28 and J is TRBJ1-1, with D possibly being TRBD1 (6 bases). CDR3 length: 14 residues. From germline, CDR1 is MDHEN and CDR2 SYDVKM. V was trimmed by 4 bases and J by 1 base, leaving 10 bases between them. The DNA for the CDR3 is TGTGCCAGCAGTTATCCGACAGGGAACACTGAAGCTTTCTTT. It yields the protein CASSYPTGNTEAFF.

This clonotype was seen only once. The V call is TRBV25-1, the J call TRBJ2-5; D might be TRBD2 (5 bases). The length of the CDR3 is 12 residues. The germline gives CDR1 MGHDK, CDR2 SYGVNS. The CDR3 DNA reads as TGTGTCACCGAAGGAACGGGGGAGACCCAGTACTTC. This translates into CVTEGTGETQYF. Full variable domain (rest looked up from reference TRBV25-1 and TRBJ2-5): EADIYQTPRYLVIGTGKKITLECSQTMGHDKMYWYQQDPGMELHLIHYSYGVNSTEKGDLSSESTVSRIRTEHFPLTLESARPSHTSQYLCVTEGTGETQYFGPGTRLLVL.

The V call is TRBV6-5, the J call TRBJ1-2, with 7 bases that match TRBD1. The ends lost 7 bases at V and 0 bases at J; junction bases unmatched: 2. Per germline, CDR1 MNHEY and CDR2 SVGAGI. This CDR3 has 13 residues. The CDR3 reads CASTQGANYGYTF. DNA for the CDR3: TGTGCCAGCACCCAGGGGGCTAACTATGGCTACACCTTC.

The chain employs TRBV27 and TRBJ2-2; D assignment may be TRBD1 or TRBD2 (6 bases each). Deletions cut 6 bases from V and 7 bases from J, with 18 bases between. Per the germline V gene, CDR1 is MNHEY and CDR2 is SMNVEV (reference sequence). The CDR3 is 15 residues long. The CDR3 sequence is CASSLSPGAVGELFF. CDR3 bases: TGTGCCAGCAGCCTGAGCCCGGGGGCTGTCGGGGAGCTGTTTTTT.

The sample holds one count of this clonotype. The chain carries TRBV29-1 and TRBJ2-7; D is uncertain. This CDR3 spans 12 amino acids. Trimming left V 2 bases short and J 5 bases short, with 10 bases between. Germline loops: CDR1 SQVTM, CDR2 ANQGSEA. The CDR3 loop reads CSVEWGNHEQYF. Written as DNA, the CDR3 is TGCAGCGTTGAATGGGGAAACCACGAGCAGTACTTC.

The table lists this clonotype with a count of one. This rearrangement joins TRBV9 to TRBJ2-1; TRBD2 agrees at 7 bases. The junction had 11 bases not matched to a gene; V was cut back by 4 bases and J by 4 bases. The CDR3 length is 16 residues. CDR1 is SGDLS, CDR2 YYNGEE, per germline. CDR3 amino acids: CASSHRGLAVYNEQFF. For the CDR3, the DNA is TGTGCCAGCAGCCATCGTGGGCTAGCGGTGTACAATGAGCAGTTCTTC.

V usage is TRBV9 and J usage is TRBJ2-1; D is ambiguous. This CDR3 contains 14 residues. Germline lookup yields CDR1 SGDLS and CDR2 YYNGEE. Trimming stripped 0 bases from V and 6 bases from J, with 10 bases between. The CDR3 spells CASSVATGINEQFF. The CDR3 nucleotides read TGTGCCAGCAGCGTAGCTACTGGTATCAATGAGCAGTTCTTC.